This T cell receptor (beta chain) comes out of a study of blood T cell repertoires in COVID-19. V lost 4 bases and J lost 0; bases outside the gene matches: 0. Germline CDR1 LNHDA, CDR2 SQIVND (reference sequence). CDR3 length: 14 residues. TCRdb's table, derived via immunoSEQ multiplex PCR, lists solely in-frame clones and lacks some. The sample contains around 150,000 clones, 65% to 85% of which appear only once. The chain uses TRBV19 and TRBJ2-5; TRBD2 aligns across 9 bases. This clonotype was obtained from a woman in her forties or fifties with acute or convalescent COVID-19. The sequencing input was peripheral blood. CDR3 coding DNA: TGTGCCAGTAGTAAGCGGGGGGACCAAGAGACCCAGTACTTC. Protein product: CASSKRGDQETQYF.